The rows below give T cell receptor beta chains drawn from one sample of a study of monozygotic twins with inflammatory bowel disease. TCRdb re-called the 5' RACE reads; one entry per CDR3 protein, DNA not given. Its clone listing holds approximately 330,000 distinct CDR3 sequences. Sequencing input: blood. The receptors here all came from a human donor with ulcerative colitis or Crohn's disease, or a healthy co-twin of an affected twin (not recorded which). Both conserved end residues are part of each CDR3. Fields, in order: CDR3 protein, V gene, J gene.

CATSREAPRLYNEQFF	TRBV24-1	TRBJ2-1
CASRDTSGGTYEQYF	TRBV18	TRBJ2-7
CASSLSGTQETQYF	TRBV7-3	TRBJ2-5
CASSQVTGGDEKLFF	TRBV4-1	TRBJ1-4
CAWSESRVGNTIYF	TRBV30	TRBJ1-3
CASSLDGAGTEAFF	TRBV7-8	TRBJ1-1
CASSLTASSEAFF	TRBV7-2	TRBJ1-1
CASSIRQGIATEAFF	TRBV19	TRBJ1-1
CASSLDSGRMNTEAFF	TRBV5-4	TRBJ1-1
CASRREQGRNTEAFF	TRBV5-5	TRBJ1-1
CASSHPQGRGTEAFF	TRBV4-1	TRBJ1-1
CASSESPYGGGTTDTQYF	TRBV10-1	TRBJ2-3
CASSLGSRTDTQYF	TRBV18	TRBJ2-3
CSARRTANSPLHF	TRBV20-1	TRBJ1-6
CASSFGHRTGGSTDTQYF	TRBV11-2	TRBJ2-3
CATTSTLNTEAIF	TRBV18	TRBJ1-1
CASSYSSRGGVSFYEQYF	TRBV6-2/TRBV6-3	TRBJ2-7
CASSSQAVLSYNEQFF	TRBV7-3	TRBJ2-1
CASSLALWDAMNTEAFF	TRBV7-2	TRBJ1-1
CASSFGIDSPLHF	TRBV12-3/TRBV12-4	TRBJ1-6
CASSLVGGKETQYF	TRBV5-6	TRBJ2-5
CASSLGRNRANTEAFF	TRBV7-2	TRBJ1-1
CASSLGGVGTQYF	TRBV7-2	TRBJ2-5
CASSLDTSNTGELFF	TRBV28	TRBJ2-2
CASSEWRGGPETQYF	TRBV25-1	TRBJ2-5
CSVGHRGQVNTGELFF	TRBV29-1	TRBJ2-2
CASSEIGTPDEAFF	TRBV25-1	TRBJ1-1
CSVEWGGGDIQYF	TRBV29-1	TRBJ2-4
CASSEVFWASGGRTDTQYF	TRBV2	TRBJ2-3
CASSQGPFAGYTF	TRBV4-1	TRBJ1-2
CASSLTAGPYEQYF	TRBV5-5	TRBJ2-7
CASSPGGNQPQHF	TRBV18	TRBJ1-5
CSASSPGTSGIQFF	TRBV20-1	TRBJ2-1
CASSERTANTGELFF	TRBV25-1	TRBJ2-2
CSAREQSPYEQYF	TRBV20-1	TRBJ2-7
CRAGTGVSEAFF	TRBV20-1	TRBJ1-1
CASSLDWTSGYNEQFF	TRBV5-1	TRBJ2-1
CASSNNAGRVNEKLFF	TRBV7-8	TRBJ1-4
CASSESSGGKRESGRETQYF	TRBV10-1	TRBJ2-5
CASSFVGSGSTDTQYF	TRBV5-6	TRBJ2-3
CASSLLMASYEQYF	TRBV5-6	TRBJ2-7
CSGGRTNTYEQYF	TRBV29-1	TRBJ2-7
CASPQDSKGGEQYF	TRBV20-1	TRBJ2-7
CSAMGTGGGYTF	TRBV20-1	TRBJ1-2
CAWRDNSPLHF	TRBV30	TRBJ1-6
CASSPRKGAKNIQYF	TRBV7-2	TRBJ2-4
CASSLDLGRGRELFF	TRBV5-5	TRBJ2-2
CASSSGTGVDEQYF	TRBV5-1	TRBJ2-7
CSARTTGLAGVIAKNIQYF	TRBV20-1	TRBJ2-4